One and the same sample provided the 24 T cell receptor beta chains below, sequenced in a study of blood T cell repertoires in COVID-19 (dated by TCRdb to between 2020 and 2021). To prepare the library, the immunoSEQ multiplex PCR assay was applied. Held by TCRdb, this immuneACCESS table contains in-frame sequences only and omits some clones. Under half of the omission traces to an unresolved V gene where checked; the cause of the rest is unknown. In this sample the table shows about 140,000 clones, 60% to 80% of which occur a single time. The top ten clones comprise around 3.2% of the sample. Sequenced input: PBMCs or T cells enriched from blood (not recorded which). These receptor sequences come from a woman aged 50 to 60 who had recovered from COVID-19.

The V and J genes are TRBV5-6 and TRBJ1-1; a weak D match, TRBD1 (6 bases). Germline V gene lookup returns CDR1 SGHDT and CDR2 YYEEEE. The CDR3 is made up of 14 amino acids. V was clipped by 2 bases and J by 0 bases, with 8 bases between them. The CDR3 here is CASSLTGMNTEAFF. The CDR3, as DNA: TGTGCCAGCAGCTTAACAGGGATGAACACTGAAGCTTTCTTT.

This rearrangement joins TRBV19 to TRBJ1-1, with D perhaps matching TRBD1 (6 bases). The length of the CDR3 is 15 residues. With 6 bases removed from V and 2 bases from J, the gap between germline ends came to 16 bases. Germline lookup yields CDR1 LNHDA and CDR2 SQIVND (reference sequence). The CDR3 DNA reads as TGTGCCAGTAGGGGACACGGAAACATCAACACTGAAGCTTTCTTT. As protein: CASRGHGNINTEAFF.

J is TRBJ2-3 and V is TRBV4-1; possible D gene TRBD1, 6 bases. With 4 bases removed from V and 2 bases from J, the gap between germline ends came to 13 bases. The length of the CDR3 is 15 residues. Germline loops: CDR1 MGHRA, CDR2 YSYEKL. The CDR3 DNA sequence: TGCGCCAGCAGCCTCCGGACAGAAATCACAGATACGCAGTATTTT. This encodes CASSLRTEITDTQYF.

The CDR3 loop reads CASSPTSSDRWLRSAKNIQYF. The CDR3, as DNA: TGTGCCAGCAGCCCAACAAGTTCCGACAGGTGGCTTCGGTCGGCCAAAAACATTCAGTACTTC. The rearrangement links TRBV6-6 to TRBJ2-4; D possibly corresponds to TRBD1 (6 bases). V was pared by 6 bases and J by 1 base, with 31 bases between. Germline V CDR1 and CDR2: MNHNY, SVGAGI (reference sequence). There are 21 residues in the CDR3.

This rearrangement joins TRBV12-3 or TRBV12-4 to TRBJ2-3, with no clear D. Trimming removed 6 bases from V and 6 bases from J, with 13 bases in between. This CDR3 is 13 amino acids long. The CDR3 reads CASRFKLWDTQYF. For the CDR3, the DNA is TGTGCCAGCAGATTTAAACTATGGGATACGCAGTATTTT.

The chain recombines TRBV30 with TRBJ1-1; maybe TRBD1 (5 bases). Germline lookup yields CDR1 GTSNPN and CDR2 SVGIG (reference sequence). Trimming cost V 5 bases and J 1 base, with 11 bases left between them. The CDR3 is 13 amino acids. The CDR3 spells CAWFRGWNTEAFF. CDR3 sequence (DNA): TGTGCCTGGTTTAGGGGTTGGAACACTGAAGCTTTCTTT.

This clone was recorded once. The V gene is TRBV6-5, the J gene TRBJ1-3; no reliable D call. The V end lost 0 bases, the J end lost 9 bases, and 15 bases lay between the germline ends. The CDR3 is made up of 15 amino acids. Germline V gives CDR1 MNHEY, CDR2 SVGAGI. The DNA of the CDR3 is TGTGCCAGCAGTTACTCGAGGTCAAATGCGGGCACCATATATTTT. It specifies CASSYSRSNAGTIYF.

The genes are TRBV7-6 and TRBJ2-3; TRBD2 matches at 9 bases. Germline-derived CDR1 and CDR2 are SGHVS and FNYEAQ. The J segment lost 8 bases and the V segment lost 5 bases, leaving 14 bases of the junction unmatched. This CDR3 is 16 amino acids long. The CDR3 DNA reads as TGTGCCAGCAGCCCCGGCTTTGCGGGAGGGATGGGTACGCAGTATTTT. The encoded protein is CASSPGFAGGMGTQYF.

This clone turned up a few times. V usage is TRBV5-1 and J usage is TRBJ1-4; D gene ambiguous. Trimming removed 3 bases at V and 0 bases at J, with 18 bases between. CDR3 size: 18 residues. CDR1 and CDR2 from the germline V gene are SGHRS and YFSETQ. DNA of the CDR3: TGCGCCAGCAGCTCTGGCACAGTAACTCGATCAACTAATGAAAAACTGTTTTTT. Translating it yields CASSSGTVTRSTNEKLFF.

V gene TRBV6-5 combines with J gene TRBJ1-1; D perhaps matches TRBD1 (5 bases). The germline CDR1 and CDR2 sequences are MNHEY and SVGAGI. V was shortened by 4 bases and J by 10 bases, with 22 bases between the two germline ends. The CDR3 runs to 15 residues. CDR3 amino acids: CASSSQGSLGLRAFF. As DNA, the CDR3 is TGTGCCAGCAGTTCTCAGGGAAGCTTGGGTTTGAGAGCTTTCTTT.

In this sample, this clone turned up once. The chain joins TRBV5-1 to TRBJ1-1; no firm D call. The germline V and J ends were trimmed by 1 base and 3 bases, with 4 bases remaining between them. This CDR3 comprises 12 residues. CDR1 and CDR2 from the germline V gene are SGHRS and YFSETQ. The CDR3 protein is CASSLSDTEAFF. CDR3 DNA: TGCGCCAGCAGCTTGAGCGACACTGAAGCTTTCTTT.

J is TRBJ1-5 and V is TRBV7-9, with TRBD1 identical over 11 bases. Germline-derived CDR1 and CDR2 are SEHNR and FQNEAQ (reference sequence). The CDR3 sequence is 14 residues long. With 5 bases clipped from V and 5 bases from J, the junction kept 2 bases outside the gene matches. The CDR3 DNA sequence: TGTGCCAGCAGCCGGACAGGGGGCGATCAGCCCCAGCATTTT. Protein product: CASSRTGGDQPQHF. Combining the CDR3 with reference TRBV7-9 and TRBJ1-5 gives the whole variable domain DTGVSQNPRHKITKRGQNVTFRCDPISEHNRLYWYRQTLGQGPEFLTYFQNEAQLEKSRLLSDRFSAERPKGSFSTLEIQRTEQGDSAMYLCASSRTGGDQPQHFGDGTRLSIL.

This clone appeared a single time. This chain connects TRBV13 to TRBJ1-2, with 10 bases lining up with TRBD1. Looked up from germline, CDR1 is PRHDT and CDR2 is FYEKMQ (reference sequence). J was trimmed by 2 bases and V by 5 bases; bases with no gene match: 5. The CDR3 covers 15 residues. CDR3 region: CASSIDRGRNYGYTF. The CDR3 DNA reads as TGTGCCAGCAGCATAGACAGGGGGCGCAACTATGGCTACACCTTC.

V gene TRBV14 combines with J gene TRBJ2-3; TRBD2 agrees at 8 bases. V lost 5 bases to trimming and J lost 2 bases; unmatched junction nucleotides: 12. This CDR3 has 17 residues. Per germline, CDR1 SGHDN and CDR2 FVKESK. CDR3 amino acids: CASSLRRGDTSTDTQYF. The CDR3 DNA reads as TGTGCCAGCAGCTTGAGGCGGGGGGACACATCCACAGATACGCAGTATTTT.

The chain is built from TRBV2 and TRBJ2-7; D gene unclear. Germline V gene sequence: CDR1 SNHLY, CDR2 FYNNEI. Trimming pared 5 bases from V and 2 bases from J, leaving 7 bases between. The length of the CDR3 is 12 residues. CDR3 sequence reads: CASSREPYEQYF. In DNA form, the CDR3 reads TGTGCCAGCAGTCGCGAGCCCTACGAGCAGTACTTC. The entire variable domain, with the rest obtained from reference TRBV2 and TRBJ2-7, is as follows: EPEVTQTPSHQVTQMGQEVILRCVPISNHLYFYWYRQILGQKVEFLVSFYNNEISEKSEIFDDQFSVERPDGSNFTLKIRSTKLEDSAMYFCASSREPYEQYFGPGTRLTVT.

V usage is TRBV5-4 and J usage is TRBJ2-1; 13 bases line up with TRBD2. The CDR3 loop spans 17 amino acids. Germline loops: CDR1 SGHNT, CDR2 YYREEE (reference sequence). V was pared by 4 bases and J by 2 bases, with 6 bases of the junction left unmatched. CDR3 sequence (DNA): TGTGCCAGCAGCAACCGGACTAGCGGGAGACCCTACAATGAGCAGTTCTTC. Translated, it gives CASSNRTSGRPYNEQFF.

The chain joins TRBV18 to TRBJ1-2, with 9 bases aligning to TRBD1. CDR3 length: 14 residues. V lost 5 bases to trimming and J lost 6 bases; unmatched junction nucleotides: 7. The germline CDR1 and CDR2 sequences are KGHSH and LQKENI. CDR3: CASSVGTGRDGYTF. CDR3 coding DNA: TGTGCCAGCTCAGTCGGGACAGGGCGGGATGGCTACACCTTC.

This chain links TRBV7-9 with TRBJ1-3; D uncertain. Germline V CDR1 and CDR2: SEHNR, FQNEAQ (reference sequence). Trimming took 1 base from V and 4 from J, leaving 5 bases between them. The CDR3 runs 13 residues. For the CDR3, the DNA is TGTGCCAGCAGCTTAGACCAGGGAAACACCATATATTTT. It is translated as CASSLDQGNTIYF.

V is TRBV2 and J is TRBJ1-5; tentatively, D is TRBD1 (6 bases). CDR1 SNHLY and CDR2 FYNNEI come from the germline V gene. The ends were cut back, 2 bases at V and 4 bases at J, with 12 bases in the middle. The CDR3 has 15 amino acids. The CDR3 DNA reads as TGTGCCAGCAGTGAATCGGGACAACTTAATCAGCCCCAGCATTTT. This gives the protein CASSESGQLNQPQHF.

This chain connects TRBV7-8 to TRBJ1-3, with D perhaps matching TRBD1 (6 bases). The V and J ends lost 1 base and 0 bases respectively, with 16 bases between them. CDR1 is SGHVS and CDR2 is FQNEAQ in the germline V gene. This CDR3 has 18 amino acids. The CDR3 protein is CASSLVSPRGLSGNTIYF. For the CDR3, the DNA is TGTGCCAGCAGCTTAGTTAGCCCCAGGGGCCTCTCTGGAAACACCATATATTTT.

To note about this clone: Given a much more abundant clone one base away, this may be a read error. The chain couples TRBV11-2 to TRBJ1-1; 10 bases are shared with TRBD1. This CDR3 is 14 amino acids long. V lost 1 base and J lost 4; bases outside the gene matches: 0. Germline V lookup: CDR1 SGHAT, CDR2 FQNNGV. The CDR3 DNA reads TGTGCCAGCAGCTTAGGACAGGGGGCCACTGAAGCTTTCTTT. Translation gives CASSLGQGATEAFF.

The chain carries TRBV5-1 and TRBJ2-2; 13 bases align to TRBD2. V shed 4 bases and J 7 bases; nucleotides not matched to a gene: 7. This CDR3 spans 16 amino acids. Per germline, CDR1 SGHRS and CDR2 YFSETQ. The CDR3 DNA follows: TGCGCCAGCAGCCCCGGACTAGCGGGAGCGATCGGGGAGCTGTTTTTT. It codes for CASSPGLAGAIGELFF.

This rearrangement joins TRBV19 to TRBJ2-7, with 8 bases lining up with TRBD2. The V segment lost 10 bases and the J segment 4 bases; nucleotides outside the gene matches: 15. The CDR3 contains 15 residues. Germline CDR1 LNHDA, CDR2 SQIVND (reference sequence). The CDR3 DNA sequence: TGTGCCACCAGGCGAGCGGGAGAGTCGCGGTACGAGCAGTACTTC. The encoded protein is CATRRAGESRYEQYF.

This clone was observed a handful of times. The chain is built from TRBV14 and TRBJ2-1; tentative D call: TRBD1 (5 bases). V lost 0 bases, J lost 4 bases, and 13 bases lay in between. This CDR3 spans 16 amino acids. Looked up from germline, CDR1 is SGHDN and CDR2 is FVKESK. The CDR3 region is CASSQDLLTEYNEQFF. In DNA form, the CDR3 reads TGTGCCAGCAGCCAAGATCTCTTGACAGAATACAATGAGCAGTTCTTC.